Below, 9 T cell receptor beta chains from the same sample are listed, as sequenced in a study of blood T cell repertoires in COVID-19. The method was immunoSEQ multiplex PCR; TCRdb's version includes in-frame clones alone and lacks a portion of them. The sample contains approximately 300,000 clones, roughly nine tenths of which appear only once. The source material was peripheral blood. The receptors here all came from a man in his late teens or twenties with active or convalescent COVID-19.

V usage is TRBV15 and J usage is TRBJ1-4, with no clear D. The CDR3 sequence is 13 residues long. The V gene's germline CDR1 is LNHNV and CDR2 YYDKDF (reference sequence). Trimming stripped 0 bases from V and 6 bases from J, with 5 bases between. The CDR3 sequence: CATSREEDEKLFF. CDR3 DNA: TGTGCCACCAGCAGAGAGGAGGATGAAAAACTGTTTTTT.

The rearrangement joins TRBV7-3 to TRBJ2-2; 9 nucleotides agree with TRBD1. The length of the CDR3 is 16 residues. V was clipped by 4 bases and J by 3 bases; unmatched bases: 6. Germline assignment: CDR1 SGHTA and CDR2 FQGTGA. The CDR3 region has the DNA TGTGCCAGCAGCTCACCGGGACAGGGAGACACCGGGGAGCTGTTTTTT. Amino acid sequence: CASSSPGQGDTGELFF.

This chain uses TRBV6-1 with TRBJ2-1, with unresolved D. The CDR3 consists of 15 residues. Germline V gives CDR1 MNHNS, CDR2 SASEGT. Trimming took 2 bases from V and 0 from J, leaving 8 bases between them. The CDR3 DNA reads TGTGCCAGCAGTGAATACTCAAGCTCCTACAATGAGCAGTTCTTC. Translating gives CASSEYSSSYNEQFF.

J is TRBJ1-2 and V is TRBV9; tentative D call: TRBD1 (6 bases). The CDR3 has 13 amino acids. V lost 3 bases, J lost 5 bases, and 11 bases lay in between. Germline lookup yields CDR1 SGDLS and CDR2 YYNGEE. The CDR3 region is CASSAKQGYGYTF. The CDR3 bases are TGTGCCAGCAGCGCCAAACAGGGATATGGCTACACCTTC.

The CDR3 DNA follows: TGTGCCAGCAGTTTAGGAGCGGCGGACTACGAGCAGTACTTC. This sequence encodes CASSLGAADYEQYF. The V call is TRBV27, the J call TRBJ2-7, with D perhaps matching TRBD2 (5 bases). The CDR3 is made up of 14 amino acids. Trimming took off 2 bases at V and 3 bases at J, with 11 bases between the two ends. CDR1 and CDR2 (germline): MNHEY, SMNVEV (reference sequence).

This sequence joins TRBV24-1 and TRBJ2-1, with 9 nucleotides matching TRBD1. The V and J ends lost 3 bases and 4 bases, in that order; junction bases with no gene match: 9. The CDR3 covers 17 residues. CDR1 is KGHDR and CDR2 is SFDVKD in the germline V gene. The chain's CDR3 is CATSDTTGGAPYNEQFF. The CDR3 nucleotides read TGTGCCACCAGTGATACCACAGGGGGCGCTCCATACAATGAGCAGTTCTTC.

The CDR3 nucleotides read TGTGCCAGCAGTCCCCTGGGTCAGGGGGTTTCCTACGAGCAGTACTTC. Its protein product is CASSPLGQGVSYEQYF. The gene calls are TRBV27 and TRBJ2-7; 7 positions agree with TRBD1. The V and J ends lost 5 bases and 1 base, in that order; junction bases with no gene match: 11. CDR1 and CDR2 from the germline V gene are MNHEY and SMNVEV (reference sequence). The CDR3 extends over 16 amino acids.

The CDR3 is CATSGGTSGVPGELFF. Written as DNA, the CDR3 is TGTGCCACCAGTGGGGGGACTAGCGGGGTCCCCGGGGAGCTGTTTTTT. The chain recombines TRBV24-1 with TRBJ2-2, with 13 bases lining up with TRBD2. The CDR3 is made up of 16 amino acids. CDR1 KGHDR and CDR2 SFDVKD come from the germline V gene. The J segment lost 6 bases and the V segment lost 5 bases, leaving 5 bases of the junction unmatched.

This clone was detected only once. The chain recombines TRBV11-1 with TRBJ1-3; TRBD1 might be the D (6 bases). The germline CDR1 and CDR2 sequences are SGHAT and FQDESV (reference sequence). Trimming took 6 bases from V and 0 from J, leaving 12 bases between them. The CDR3 has 15 amino acids. DNA of the CDR3: TGTGCCAGCAGGGACCGGACAGCCTCTGGAAACACCATATATTTT. Protein: CASRDRTASGNTIYF.